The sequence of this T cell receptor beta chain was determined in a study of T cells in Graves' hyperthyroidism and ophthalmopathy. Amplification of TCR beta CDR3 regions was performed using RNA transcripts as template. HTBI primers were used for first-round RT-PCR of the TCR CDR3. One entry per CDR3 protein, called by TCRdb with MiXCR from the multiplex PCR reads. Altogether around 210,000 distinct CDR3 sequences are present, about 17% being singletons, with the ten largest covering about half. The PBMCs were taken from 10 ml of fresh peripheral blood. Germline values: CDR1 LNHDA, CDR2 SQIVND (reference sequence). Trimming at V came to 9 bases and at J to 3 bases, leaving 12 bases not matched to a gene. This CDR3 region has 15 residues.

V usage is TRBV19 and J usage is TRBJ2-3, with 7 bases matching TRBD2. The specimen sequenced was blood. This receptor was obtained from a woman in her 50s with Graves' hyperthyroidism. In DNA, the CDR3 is TGTGCCAGCCTCGGGGCGGGAGCGGGTACAGATACGCAGTATTTT. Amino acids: CASLGAGAGTDTQYF.